These 5 T cell receptor beta chains were sequenced from one sample in a study of identical twins. TCRdb fed the 5' RACE reads into MiXCR, producing one record per CDR3 protein. Altogether hundreds of thousands of distinct CDR3 sequences are present, approximately 24% being singletons, with the ten largest covering roughly 3%. These same records also appear under a second study, on T cells expressing NK-cell markers.

Sequenced: CD4+ T cells sorted from blood. Receptors originate from a woman younger than 35 in good health.

The chain recombines TRBV6-1 with TRBJ2-1, with 8 bases lining up with TRBD1. The V gene end was trimmed by 6 bases and the J gene end by 5 bases; junction bases not matched to a gene: 12. Per the germline V gene, CDR1 is MNHNS and CDR2 is SASEGT. This CDR3 has 16 residues. The DNA of the CDR3 is TGTGCCAGCAGGGCCCCCGGGACAGGTCTAAACAATGAGCAGTTCTTC. It translates to CASRAPGTGLNNEQFF.

This clonotype has just a few counts. The chain links TRBV12-3 or TRBV12-4 to TRBJ2-2; D is unclear. This CDR3 is built from 15 residues. The V end was cut by 2 bases, the J end by 4 bases, with 11 bases between. CDR3 DNA sequence: TGTGCCAGCAGTTTAAGGGCACCCTTCACCGGGGAGCTGTTTTTT. This sequence encodes CASSLRAPFTGELFF.

The chain combines TRBV25-1 with TRBJ2-2; perhaps TRBD1 as D (6 bases). The CDR3 length is 18 residues. V was shortened by 1 base and J by 8 bases, with 23 bases between the two germline ends. CDR1 is MGHDK, CDR2 SYGVNS, per germline. CDR3 bases: TGTGCCAGCAGTGAATGGGGCAGGGGTAGGGATGGTACGGGGGAGCTGTTTTTT. Residues: CASSEWGRGRDGTGELFF.

A few counts support this clonotype. The rearrangement links TRBV30 to TRBJ2-7; D remains unclear. The germline V gene encodes CDR1 GTSNPN and CDR2 SVGIG (reference sequence). Trimming took 4 bases from V and 3 from J, leaving 10 bases between them. The CDR3 spans 12 residues. CDR3 DNA sequence: TGTGCCTGGACCAGGTCCTTCTACGAGCAGTACTTC. Translated: CAWTRSFYEQYF.

Only a few counts were recorded for this clonotype. The J gene is TRBJ2-7, the V gene TRBV27; tentative D call: TRBD1 (6 bases). V lost 6 bases, J lost 6 bases, and 15 bases lay in between. The CDR3 is 13 residues long. CDR1 MNHEY and CDR2 SMNVEV come from the germline V gene (reference sequence). DNA for the CDR3: TGTGCCAGCAGGGACATAACAGGGACCGAGCAGTACTTC. It specifies CASRDITGTEQYF.